A selection of T cell receptor beta chains follows, all from one sample in a study of T cell responses to AZD1222 COVID-19 vaccine. Assay used: immunoSEQ multiplex PCR; TCRdb lists only in-frame clones, some missing. This sample has some 170,000 clones, with more than 90% found just once. This sample comprised peripheral blood, obtained on day 0 of AZD1222 vaccination. The origin of the receptors is an adult in good health. Each CDR3 is given with its conserved first and last residue. The order of the fields is V gene, D gene, clone size, J gene, CDR3 protein. D genes are given only for firm matches. Only some rows state a clone size, as once, few, many or a class for expanded clones.

>TRBV24-1|NA|NA|TRBJ2-1
CATSASGAYNEQFF
>TRBV15|TRBD1|NA|TRBJ1-1
CATSMDRGNTEAFF
>TRBV7-6|TRBD2|NA|TRBJ2-2
CASSQRTSGATSNTGELFF
>TRBV7-2|NA|NA|TRBJ2-1
CASNLGGLDFNEQFF
>TRBV27|TRBD1|NA|TRBJ1-4
CASSLGTGAGEKLFF
>TRBV6-1|NA|NA|TRBJ1-1
CASSEERGWVGDTEAFF
>TRBV5-5|NA|once|TRBJ2-1
CVSSPLRGSYNEQFF
>TRBV7-8|NA|NA|TRBJ2-3
CASSLRGKTDTQYF
>TRBV11-2|NA|NA|TRBJ1-4
CASSLSLREEEKLFF
>TRBV27|TRBD1|few|TRBJ1-1
CASSPSTGKYTEAFF
>TRBV28|NA|once|TRBJ1-1
CASSSVNTEAFF
>TRBV29-1|TRBD1|NA|TRBJ1-2
CSIERDRRGDGYTF
>TRBV6-1|TRBD1|NA|TRBJ2-2
CASSDDRVRLTGELFF
>TRBV19|NA|NA|TRBJ2-2
CASSPISVDGELFF
>TRBV3-1/TRBV3-2|TRBD2|NA|TRBJ2-1
CASSQTSGGASEQFF
>TRBV4-1|TRBD1|NA|TRBJ2-5
CASSSSGTGARETQYF
>TRBV19|NA|NA|TRBJ1-1
CASSIIGVLTEAFF
>TRBV5-6|NA|NA|TRBJ1-1
CASSLLGVAEAFF
>TRBV20-1|NA|NA|TRBJ1-1
CSARGPLGAFF
>TRBV5-1|TRBD1|NA|TRBJ1-2
CASSSTGSYGYTF
>TRBV29-1|NA|NA|TRBJ1-2
CSVASGTSNYGYTF
>TRBV3-1/TRBV3-2|NA|once|TRBJ1-1
CASSQVTVNTEAFF
>TRBV27|TRBD1|NA|TRBJ1-6
CASSLEQGINSPLHF
>TRBV6-1|NA|NA|TRBJ1-3
CASSEVQGSGNTIYF
>TRBV27|NA|NA|TRBJ2-7
CASSLIPTYEQYF
>TRBV5-1|TRBD1|NA|TRBJ2-7
CASSLRTGSSYEQYF
>TRBV19|NA|NA|TRBJ1-2
CASYYRDTSSYGYTF
>TRBV18|TRBD1|NA|TRBJ1-2
CASSPQGADGYTF
>TRBV2|TRBD1|NA|TRBJ2-7
CASRAGQGLSYEQYF
>TRBV5-6|TRBD2|NA|TRBJ2-5
CASSRGGTSGSETQYF
>TRBV19|NA|NA|TRBJ1-2
CASSIEGTVYGYTF
>TRBV6-5|TRBD1|NA|TRBJ1-2
CASSIGQGTYGYTF
>TRBV7-9|NA|NA|TRBJ1-6
CASSYRNLNSPLHF
>TRBV5-4|NA|NA|TRBJ1-1
CASSLGISNTEAFF
>TRBV18|NA|NA|TRBJ2-1
CASSPASYNEQFF
>TRBV19|NA|NA|TRBJ1-5
CASSIGAQPQHF
>TRBV10-1|NA|NA|TRBJ2-1
CASSVSYNEQFF
>TRBV5-1|NA|NA|TRBJ2-7
CASSLEARGSYEQYF
>TRBV7-9|NA|NA|TRBJ1-3
CASSSGRPSGNTIYF